Sequencing of this T cell receptor (beta chain) was carried out in a study of metastatic and nonmetastatic thyroid tumors. The wider study: Thyroid patients, malignant and benign, had repertoires compared across blood and tumor or nodule tissue. Points from the study as a whole: Reported TCR beta diversity, measured in blood and tumor, was significantly higher for malignant thyroid tumors than for benign nodules.

In this sample, this clone turned up many times. Its target is unknown. J gave up 1 base and V 4 bases, and 5 bases lay outside the gene matches. Germline lookup yields CDR1 SGHRS and CDR2 YFSETQ. The CDR3 length is 15 residues. Thyroid surgery was performed in patients who had received no treatment beforehand. Per the study methods: CDR3 differences across clinicopathological groups were used to build a distant-metastasis classifier for papillary thyroid cancer. TCRdb re-clonotyped the PCR reads through MiXCR. The V and J calls reflect TCRdb's pipeline rather than the authors' work. The data hold roughly 40,000 clones, with about 19% observed a single time.

The rearrangement links TRBV5-1 to TRBJ2-3; 8 nucleotides agree with TRBD2. The sequencing sample was made of tumor tissue. The TCR was taken from a female donor with papillary thyroid cancer or a benign thyroid nodule (not recorded which). Some clones in this sample may be carry-over from other donors' samples. As DNA, the CDR3 is TGCGCCAGCAGCATTAGCGGGGAGCGCACAGATACGCAGTATTTT. As protein: CASSISGERTDTQYF.